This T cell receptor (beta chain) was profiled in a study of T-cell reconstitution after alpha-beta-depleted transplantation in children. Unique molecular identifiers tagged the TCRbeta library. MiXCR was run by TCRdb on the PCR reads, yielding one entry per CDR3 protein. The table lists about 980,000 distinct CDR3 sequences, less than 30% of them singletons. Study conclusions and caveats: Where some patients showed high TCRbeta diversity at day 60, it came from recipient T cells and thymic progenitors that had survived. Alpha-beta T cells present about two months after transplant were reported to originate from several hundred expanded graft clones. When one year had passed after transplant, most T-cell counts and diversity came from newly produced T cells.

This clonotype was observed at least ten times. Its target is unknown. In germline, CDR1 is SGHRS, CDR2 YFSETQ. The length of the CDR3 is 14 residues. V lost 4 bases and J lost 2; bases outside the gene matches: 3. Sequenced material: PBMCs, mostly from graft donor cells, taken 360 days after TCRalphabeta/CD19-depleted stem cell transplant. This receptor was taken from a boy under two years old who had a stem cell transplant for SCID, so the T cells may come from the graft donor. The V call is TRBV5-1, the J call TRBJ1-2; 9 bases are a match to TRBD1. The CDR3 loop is CASSPDRGNYGYTF. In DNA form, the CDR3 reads TGCGCCAGCAGCCCGGACAGGGGAAACTATGGCTACACCTTC.